The present T cell receptor (beta chain) was sequenced within a study of T cell clonotyping in hematopoietic cell transplantation. Profiling relied on immunoSEQ multiplex PCR, and the TCRdb table lists in-frame clones only, not all of them. The repertoire holds about 1,600 clones, with less than 80% as singletons. The CDR3 is 15 residues long. V lost 4 bases and J lost 3; bases outside the gene matches: 6. Germline values: CDR1 SGHRS, CDR2 YFSETQ. This sequence originates from a male patient over 55 who had an allogeneic stem cell transplant, so the T cells may come from the graft donor. Some clones in this sample may be carry-over from other donors' samples. This chain connects TRBV5-1 to TRBJ1-5; 8 nucleotides line up with TRBD1. Sample: PBMCs, taken 30 days after allogeneic stem cell transplant. CDR3 sequence (DNA): TGCGCCAGCAGCCCGACAGGGGAAAACAATCAGCCCCAGCATTTT. It is translated as CASSPTGENNQPQHF.